Listed here is a single T cell receptor (beta chain). What it binds is not known. The V end lost 6 bases, the J end lost 5 bases, and 7 bases lay between the germline ends. Looked up from germline, CDR1 is MNHGY and CDR2 is SVAAGI. This CDR3 has 11 residues. The data were obtained in a study of shared clonotypes between healthy human individuals. Whole-study results and caveats: The generation probabilities recorded for non-shared clonotypes fell below those of clonotypes shared by all four donors.

The method was immunoSEQ multiplex PCR; TCRdb's version includes in-frame clones alone and lacks a portion of them. This sample carries nearly 750,000 clones, 72% of them seen once, and the ten largest clones take about 1.8%. The V gene is TRBV6-9, the J gene TRBJ1-1, with a possible D match to TRBD1 (6 bases). This TCR was sampled from a woman in her thirties in good health. Sequencing input: memory CD4+ T cells sorted from blood. Subset of the sample: CD45RA-negative fraction. CDR3: CASRTGTEAFF. The CDR3, as DNA: TGTGCCAGCAGAACAGGGACTGAAGCTTTCTTT.